The 2 T cell receptor beta chains in this list originate from one sample, sequenced in a study of shared clonotypes between healthy human individuals. Data came from immunoSEQ multiplex PCR; TCRdb stores just in-frame clones and leaves some out. The table records approximately 2.5 million clones, around nine tenths of them present only once. Sequenced sample: naive CD4+ T cells sorted from blood. The sample's subset: CD45RA+ positively selected. Source of these receptors: a young man in good health.

Of note for this clone: Other DNA sequences in this sample translate to the same CDR3. This CDR3 is CASSLDSVGTDTQYF. In DNA, the CDR3 is TGCGCCAGCAGCTTGGATTCGGTAGGGACAGATACGCAGTATTTT. V and J are TRBV5-1 and TRBJ2-3; the D is unclear. The CDR3 has 15 amino acids. V dropped 0 bases and J dropped 3 bases, with 11 bases sitting between them. The V gene's germline CDR1 is SGHRS and CDR2 YFSETQ.

The chain carries TRBV27 and TRBJ2-7; 8 bases fit TRBD1. The CDR3 is made up of 17 amino acids. Germline V gives CDR1 MNHEY, CDR2 SMNVEV (reference sequence). Germline trimming cut 6 bases from V and 1 base from J; bases unmatched to any gene: 14. The CDR3 protein is CASSPGQGALWSYEQYF. The CDR3 bases are TGTGCCAGCAGCCCTGGCCAGGGGGCTCTTTGGTCCTACGAGCAGTACTTC.